A single sample is the source of the 16 T cell receptor beta chains below, sequenced in a study of Ad26.COV2.S vaccination and SARS-CoV-2 variants. Here immunoSEQ multiplex PCR was the method, and the copy in TCRdb shows in-frame clones only, minus some. The table has 200,000 to 300,000 clones, roughly 85% seen once; the top ten hold less than 3.5%. The treatment denotes: about 20 received Ad26.COV2.S at low or high dose, single or two shots; about 5 received placebo; per-sample allocation not given. The study sampled participants on day 63 after the first vaccine or placebo injection. The sequences come from peripheral blood, collected in a trial of Ad26.COV2.S vaccine versus placebo. The receptors were gathered from a person aged 18 to 65 who received the Ad26.COV2.S COVID-19 vaccine or a placebo.

The gene calls are TRBV14 and TRBJ2-3, with TRBD2 matching 14 bases. Germline V CDR1 and CDR2: SGHDN, FVKESK. With V trimmed by 0 bases and J by 6 bases, 8 bases remained unmatched. CDR3 length: 18 residues. The CDR3: CASSQDPGLAGVEDTQYF. In nucleotides, the CDR3 is TGTGCCAGCAGCCAAGACCCGGGACTAGCGGGAGTTGAGGATACGCAGTATTTT. The variable domain in full, with the rest retrieved from reference TRBV14 and TRBJ2-3, is EAGVTQFPSHSVIEKGQTVTLRCDPISGHDNLYWYRRVMGKEIKFLLHFVKESKQDESGMPNNRFLAERTGGTYSTLKVQPAELEDSGVYFCASSQDPGLAGVEDTQYFGPGTRLTVL.

The V and J genes are TRBV7-2 and TRBJ2-7; 12 bases line up with TRBD1. The CDR3 spans 14 residues. Unmatched junction bases numbered 6, after V lost 5 bases and J lost 7 bases. The V gene's germline CDR1 is SGHTA and CDR2 FQGNSA. CDR3 loop: CASSPGQGALEQYF. CDR3 nucleotide sequence: TGTGCCAGCAGCCCGGGACAGGGGGCGTTGGAGCAGTACTTC. Based on the CDR3 plus reference TRBV7-2 and TRBJ2-7, the full variable domain is GAGVSQSPSNKVTEKGKDVELRCDPISGHTALYWYRQSLGQGLEFLIYFQGNSAPDKSGLPSDRFSAERTGGSVSTLTIQRTQQEDSAVYLCASSPGQGALEQYFGPGTRLTVT.

V usage is TRBV5-6 and J usage is TRBJ1-4, with 12 positions matching TRBD1. The CDR3 consists of 16 residues. Germline V gives CDR1 SGHDT, CDR2 YYEEEE. V lost 4 bases to trimming and J lost 0 bases; unmatched junction nucleotides: 1. CDR3 DNA sequence: TGTGCCAGCAGCGGGACAGGGGGCGCAACTAATGAAAAACTGTTTTTT. Its translation: CASSGTGGATNEKLFF.

The chain couples TRBV30 to TRBJ2-1, with TRBD1 identical over 9 bases. The CDR3 is 16 amino acids. V shed 1 base and J 3 bases; nucleotides not matched to a gene: 7. In germline, CDR1 is GTSNPN, CDR2 SVGIG (reference sequence). The CDR3, as DNA: TGTGCCTGGAGTGGGAGGGACAGGGTTAACTACAATGAGCAGTTCTTC. Protein: CAWSGRDRVNYNEQFF.

The chain carries TRBV28 and TRBJ2-5; 9 bases align to TRBD1. The V and J ends lost 5 bases and 4 bases, in that order; junction bases with no gene match: 11. CDR1 and CDR2 (germline): MDHEN, SYDVKM. The CDR3 is 16 residues long. The CDR3 region is CASSTTTGGQRETQYF. CDR3 bases: TGTGCCAGCAGTACTACCACAGGGGGCCAAAGAGAGACCCAGTACTTC.

The V and J genes are TRBV18 and TRBJ2-6, with TRBD1 matching 10 bases. V dropped 5 bases and J dropped 0; count of bases not matched to a gene: 4. Germline V gene lookup returns CDR1 KGHSH and CDR2 LQKENI. The CDR3 totals 17 residues. The CDR3 coding sequence is TGTGCCAGCTCATTCGGACAGGGGGGCTCTGGGGCCAACGTCCTGACTTTC. Its protein is CASSFGQGGSGANVLTF.

The chain combines TRBV4-2 with TRBJ1-5; 9 bases are shared with TRBD1. Germline CDR1 reads LGHNA; CDR2 reads YNFKEQ. This CDR3 has 15 amino acids. The ends lost 0 bases at V and 6 bases at J; junction bases unmatched: 3. The CDR3 sequence: CASSQDTGGLQPQHF. The CDR3 DNA sequence: TGTGCCAGCAGCCAAGATACAGGGGGCCTTCAGCCCCAGCATTTT.

This chain connects TRBV7-2 to TRBJ2-1; D may correspond to TRBD1 or TRBD2 (5 bases each). The germline V and J ends were trimmed by 1 base and 14 bases, with 15 bases remaining between them. Germline V gives CDR1 SGHTA, CDR2 FQGNSA. The CDR3 runs to 13 residues. CDR3 DNA: TGTGCCAGCAGCTTAGTGGATTGGGTGGGGGAGTTCTTC. Protein sequence: CASSLVDWVGEFF.

CDR3 in amino acids: CASGLASGNNEQFF. CDR3 sequence (DNA): TGTGCTAGTGGTTTGGCTAGCGGGAACAATGAGCAGTTCTTC. The gene calls are TRBV12-5 and TRBJ2-1, with TRBD2 identical over 9 bases. V lost 1 base, J lost 5 bases, and 0 bases stayed unmatched. Germline-derived CDR1 and CDR2 are LGHNT and FRNRAP. The CDR3 has 14 residues.

This clone was recorded only once. The chain couples TRBV30 to TRBJ1-1; possible D gene TRBD1, 5 bases. The CDR3 sequence is 11 residues long. Per the germline V gene, CDR1 is GTSNPN and CDR2 is SVGIG (reference sequence). V was pared by 0 bases and J by 12 bases, with 11 bases between. CDR3 nucleotides: TGTGCCTGGAGTGTGGGGCGTAAAACTTTCTTT. Its protein is CAWSVGRKTFF.

The V and J genes are TRBV5-4 and TRBJ2-2; no firm D call. The length of the CDR3 is 13 residues. Trimming took 4 bases from V and 1 from J, leaving 5 bases between them. Germline CDR1 reads SGHNT; CDR2 reads YYREEE (reference sequence). The CDR3: CASSRQNTGELFF. CDR3 nucleotide sequence: TGTGCCAGCAGCAGACAGAACACCGGGGAGCTGTTTTTT.

The chain links TRBV19 to TRBJ1-2; possibly TRBD1 for D (5 bases). V lost 6 bases and J 6 bases, leaving 14 bases between the germline ends. Germline CDR1 is LNHDA and CDR2 is SQIVND (reference sequence). The CDR3 has 13 amino acids. The CDR3 DNA is TGTGCCAGTAGAGTATGGGGGGATGATGGCTACACCTTC. This codes for CASRVWGDDGYTF. Full variable domain (remainder filled in from reference TRBV19 and TRBJ1-2): DGGITQSPKYLFRKEGQNVTLSCEQNLNHDAMYWYRQDPGQGLRLIYYSQIVNDFQKGDIAEGYSVSREKKESFPLTVTSAQKNPTAFYLCASRVWGDDGYTFGSGTRLTVV.

This clone was found a few times. This chain connects TRBV30 to TRBJ1-5; 7 nucleotides agree with TRBD1. Trimming cost V 2 bases and J 3 bases; bases outside gene matches: 4. This CDR3 comprises 14 residues. Looked up from germline, CDR1 is GTSNPN and CDR2 is SVGIG (reference sequence). The CDR3 reads CAWSTGTVNQPQHF. The CDR3 nucleotides read TGTGCCTGGAGTACCGGGACAGTCAATCAGCCCCAGCATTTT.

The V and J genes are TRBV15 and TRBJ1-5; D unresolved. Trimming removed 4 bases at V and 7 bases at J, with 8 bases between. The CDR3 runs to 12 residues. Germline V gene lookup returns CDR1 LNHNV and CDR2 YYDKDF (reference sequence). The CDR3 nucleotides read TGTGCCACCAGCATGTGGGAGCAGCCCCAGCATTTT. It specifies CATSMWEQPQHF.

V and J are TRBV24-1 and TRBJ2-1; 9 nucleotides agree with TRBD2. CDR1 KGHDR and CDR2 SFDVKD come from the germline V gene. This CDR3 contains 14 residues. The trim removed 10 bases at V and 3 bases at J, leaving 6 bases unmatched. CDR3 DNA sequence: TGTGCCACTAGTAGCGGGAGTGTCTACAATGAGCAGTTCTTC. This gives the protein CATSSGSVYNEQFF.

The chain recombines TRBV29-1 with TRBJ2-1; TRBD2 might be the D (6 bases). The CDR3 has 14 amino acids. In germline, CDR1 is SQVTM, CDR2 ANQGSEA. V was pared by 8 bases and J by 4 bases, with 18 bases between. CDR3 protein: CSSSGLGQYNEQFF. DNA of the CDR3: TGCAGCTCGAGCGGGCTGGGGCAGTACAATGAGCAGTTCTTC.